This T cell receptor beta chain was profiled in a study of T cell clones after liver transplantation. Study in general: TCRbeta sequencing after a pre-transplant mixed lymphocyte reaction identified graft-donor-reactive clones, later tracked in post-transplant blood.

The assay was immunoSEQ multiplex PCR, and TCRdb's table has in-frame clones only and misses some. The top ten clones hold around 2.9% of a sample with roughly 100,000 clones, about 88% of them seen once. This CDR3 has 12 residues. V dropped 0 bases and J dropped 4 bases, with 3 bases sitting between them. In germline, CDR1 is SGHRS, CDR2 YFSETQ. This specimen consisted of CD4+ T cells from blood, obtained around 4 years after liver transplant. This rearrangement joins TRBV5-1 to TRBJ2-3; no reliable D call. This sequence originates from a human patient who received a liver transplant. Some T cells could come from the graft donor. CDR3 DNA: TGCGCCAGCAGCTTGGAAGCAGATACGCAGTATTTT. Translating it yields CASSLEADTQYF.